The sequence of this T cell receptor beta chain was determined in a study of T cells in Graves' hyperthyroidism and ophthalmopathy. Findings and caveats of the study: In validation, the model predicted ophthalmopathy. These predictions came a median roughly 6.5 months before onset. In blood, most of the thyroid clonotypes expanded above 0.001 were also present.

V shed 0 bases and J shed 0 bases, with 3 bases lying between them. CDR3 length equals 15 residues. Germline loops: CDR1 LGHDT, CDR2 YNNKEL (reference sequence). This clonotype was seen more than once but under ten times. Its antigen remains unidentified. The source material, RNA transcripts, was used to amplify TCR beta CDR3 regions. HTBI primers were the set used in a first-round RT-PCR of the TCR CDR3. TCRdb redid the calling of the multiplex PCR reads with MiXCR, one entry per CDR3 protein. Of about 520,000 distinct CDR3 sequences in the sample, roughly 24% were seen once. The V call is TRBV3-1, the J call TRBJ2-6; unclear D gene. Sequenced: blood. The sequence came from a woman aged 25 to 39 with Graves' ophthalmopathy. The CDR3 DNA reads as TGTGCCAGCAGCCAAGAACACTCTGGGGCCAACGTCCTGACTTTC. It specifies CASSQEHSGANVLTF. Drawing the rest from reference TRBV3-1 and TRBJ2-6, the complete variable domain is DTAVSQTPKYLVTQMGNDKSIKCEQNLGHDTMYWYKQDSKKFLKIMFSYNNKELIINETVPNRFSPKSPDKAHLNLHINSLELGDSAVYFCASSQEHSGANVLTFGAGSRLTVL.